The clone carrying this T cell receptor (beta chain) was counted between two and nine times. No antigen is known for it. Using immunoSEQ multiplex PCR, the repertoire was profiled, and TCRdb retains in-frame clones only, with some absent. The data hold approximately 66,000 clones, with more than 85% observed a single time. CDR3 length equals 14 residues. The germline V gene encodes CDR1 LNHDA and CDR2 SQIVND (reference sequence). The V end was cut by 3 bases, the J end by 3 bases, with 6 bases between. The data were taken from a study of OX40 agonist ivuxolimab in advanced cancers. Study-wide context: Patients undergoing dose escalation presented with hepatocellular carcinoma, melanoma, renal cell or head and neck cancer. Three partial responders included one hepatocellular carcinoma patient and two cutaneous melanoma patients.

Study-wide findings and caveats: Within 6 weeks, CD4+ and CD8+ blood T cells expanded clonally at 0.1 to 3.0 mg/kg. Expanded clones tended on average to be more numerous among CD8+ T cells than CD4+.

Material: CD4+ or CD8+ T cells sorted from blood, obtained in a trial of the OX40 agonist ivuxolimab. The TCR was taken from an adult with an advanced solid tumor such as melanoma, head and neck, liver or kidney cancer. The chain couples TRBV19 to TRBJ1-6; D unclear. The CDR3 reads CASSIAGYNSPLHF. The CDR3 nucleotides are TGTGCCAGTAGTATTGCGGGCTATAATTCACCCCTCCACTTT.